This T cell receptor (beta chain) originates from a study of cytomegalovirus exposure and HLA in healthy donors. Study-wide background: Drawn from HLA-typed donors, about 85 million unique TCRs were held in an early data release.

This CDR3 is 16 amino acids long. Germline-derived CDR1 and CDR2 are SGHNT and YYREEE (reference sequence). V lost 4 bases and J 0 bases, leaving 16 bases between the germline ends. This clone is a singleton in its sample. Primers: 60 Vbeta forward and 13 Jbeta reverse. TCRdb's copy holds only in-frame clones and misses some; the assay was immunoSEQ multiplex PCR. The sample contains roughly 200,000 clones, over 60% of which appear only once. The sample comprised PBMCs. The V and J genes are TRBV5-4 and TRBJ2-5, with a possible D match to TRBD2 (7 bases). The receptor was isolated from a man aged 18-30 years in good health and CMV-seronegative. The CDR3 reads CASSRGAGLNQETQYF. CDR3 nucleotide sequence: TGTGCCAGCAGCCGGGGGGCAGGCCTCAACCAAGAGACCCAGTACTTC.